The rows below give T cell receptor beta chains drawn from one sample of a study of blood T cell repertoires in COVID-19. Generated by immunoSEQ multiplex PCR, the TCRdb table keeps only in-frame clones and is missing some. The table lists approximately 170,000 clones, around 81% of them singletons, with approximately 12% in the top ten. The sequenced material came from peripheral blood. These receptors all stem from a man in his 70s who had recovered from COVID-19. CDR3s include the opening cysteine and the closing phenylalanine or tryptophan. A D gene is named only where the DNA matches it firmly. For some rows the clone size is stated as once, few or many, or as a class when expanded; others skip it.

V gene	D gene	clone size	J gene	CDR3 DNA	CDR3 protein
TRBV6-2/TRBV6-3	TRBD1	-	TRBJ2-7	TGTGCCAGCAGTTATCTGGGACAGGGGGCCTACGAGCAGTACTTC	CASSYLGQGAYEQYF
TRBV24-1	TRBD2	-	TRBJ2-1	TGTGCAACCAGTGATTCCGCTAGCGGATACTACAATGAGCAGTTCTTC	CATSDSASGYYNEQFF
TRBV5-4	-	-	TRBJ2-1	TGTGCCAGCAGCTCACAGGTCATGAATGAGCAGTTCTTC	CASSSQVMNEQFF
TRBV6-5	-	-	TRBJ2-5	TGTGCCAGCAGTCCCCTCGGACAGCAAGAGACCCAGTACTTC	CASSPLGQQETQYF
TRBV29-1	-	-	TRBJ1-2	TGCAGCGTTGGGGCAGCGGGTACGGATGGCTACACCTTC	CSVGAAGTDGYTF
TRBV11-2	-	-	TRBJ1-2	TGTGCCAGCAGCTTAGATCAGGGGAGCAACTATGGCTACACCTTC	CASSLDQGSNYGYTF
TRBV2	TRBD1	once	TRBJ1-6	TGTGCCAGCAGAGAAACCCGGACAGGGTCAAGCTCCTATAATTCACCCCTCCACTTT	CASRETRTGSSSYNSPLHF
TRBV18	-	once	TRBJ1-5	TGTGCCAGCTCACCGGCAGGGGTCAATCAGCCCCAGCATTTT	CASSPAGVNQPQHF
TRBV24-1	TRBD1	-	TRBJ2-7	TGTGCCACCAGTGAAAGGGACAGGGCCCACGAGCAGTACTTC	CATSERDRAHEQYF
TRBV7-9	-	-	TRBJ2-3	TGTGCCAGCAGCTTGGGGCAGGGGAGCACAGATACGCAGTATTTT	CASSLGQGSTDTQYF
TRBV3-1/TRBV3-2	-	-	TRBJ2-7	TGTGCCAGCAGCCCGGACTACTTGAGCTCCTACGAGCAGTACTTC	CASSPDYLSSYEQYF
TRBV4-1	TRBD2	-	TRBJ2-3	TGCGCCAGCAGCCAAGATTGGGGACTAGCGGCAGATACGCAGTATTTT	CASSQDWGLAADTQYF
TRBV5-5	TRBD2	once	TRBJ2-3	TGTGCCAGCAGCACCGGGACTAGCGGGAGAACAGATACGCAGTATTTT	CASSTGTSGRTDTQYF
TRBV5-5	-	-	TRBJ1-1	TGTGCCAGCAGCTTAGCAGACATGAACACTGAAGCTTTCTTT	CASSLADMNTEAFF
TRBV28	-	-	TRBJ1-1	TGTGCCAGCAGTCAAACAGGTATAGGCACTGAAGCTTTCTTT	CASSQTGIGTEAFF
TRBV28	TRBD1	-	TRBJ2-2	TGTGCCAGCAGTAATCTCGGGACAGCCCCGGGGGAGCTGTTTTTT	CASSNLGTAPGELFF
TRBV4-3	TRBD2	-	TRBJ2-1	TGCGCCAGCAGCCAAGATACTAGCGGGAGTTACAATGAGCAGTTCTTC	CASSQDTSGSYNEQFF
TRBV9	-	-	TRBJ2-3	TGTGCCAGCACAGACCCGATAGCGGAAGATACGCAGTATTTT	CASTDPIAEDTQYF
TRBV7-8	TRBD1	few	TRBJ1-2	TGTGCCAGCAGCGCGGACAGGGCCGCATTCGGCTACACCTTC	CASSADRAAFGYTF
TRBV30	-	once	TRBJ2-5	TGTGCCTGGACGGTGGGGGGGCCCCAAGAGACCCAGTACTTC	CAWTVGGPQETQYF
TRBV4-3	TRBD2	few	TRBJ2-3	TGCGCCAGCAGCCAAACTAGCGGGTATAGCACAGATACGCAGTATTTT	CASSQTSGYSTDTQYF
TRBV12-3/TRBV12-4	-	few	TRBJ1-2	TGTGCCAGCAGTTTTATCACGGGGGGTGGCTACACCTTC	CASSFITGGGYTF
TRBV6-5	TRBD2	-	TRBJ2-7	TGTGCCAGCAGTTACTCGACAACTAGCGGGAGCCCCCAGTACTTC	CASSYSTTSGSPQYF
TRBV5-1	TRBD1	-	TRBJ2-7	TGCGCCAGCAGCTTGGGAGGGGGACAGGGGGCAAACGAGCAGTACTTC	CASSLGGGQGANEQYF